This T cell receptor beta chain was recovered during a study of blood T cell repertoires in COVID-19. In the original processing: Amplification of reference gene primers provided the estimated nucleated cell counts. Generated by immunoSEQ multiplex PCR, the TCRdb table keeps only in-frame clones and is missing some. The DNA gave D and trimming, while V, J and clone size come from that table. The profile shows some 17,000 clones, 80% of them singletons. The V end was cut by 4 bases, the J end by 0 bases, with 6 bases between. Germline assignment: CDR1 SQVTM and CDR2 ANQGSEA. This CDR3 comprises 13 residues.

This sequence originates from a man older than 75 with acute or convalescent COVID-19. Sequenced input: peripheral blood. The V call is TRBV29-1, the J call TRBJ1-4; D is unclear. The CDR3 region is CSVGRATNEKLFF. As DNA, the CDR3 is TGCAGCGTTGGTAGAGCAACTAATGAAAAACTGTTTTTT.